The sequence of this T cell receptor (beta chain) was determined in a study of cytomegalovirus exposure and HLA in healthy donors. Study conclusions and caveats: Analyzed later, most CMV-associated TCR beta chains appeared HLA-restricted. Sequencing artifact likely explains a cluster of highly shared sequence variants. CMV serostatus was the sole immune exposure information available.

CDR3 length: 14 amino acids. Germline V CDR1 and CDR2: MNHEY, SMNVEV (reference sequence). V gave up 0 bases and J gave up 1 base, with 3 bases separating them. The PCR was carried out with 60 Vbeta primers and 13 Jbeta primers. Generated by immunoSEQ multiplex PCR, the TCRdb table keeps only in-frame clones and is missing some. The sample records 150,000 or so clones, more than 8% being singletons. This clone was recorded a few times. Its specificity is not known. The receptor's source is a man aged 50 to 59 in good health and CMV-seronegative. The V gene is TRBV27, the J gene TRBJ2-2; no clear D. The sequencing input was PBMCs. In DNA form, the CDR3 reads TGTGCCAGCAGTTTATCCCTGAACACCGGGGAGCTGTTTTTT. Protein: CASSLSLNTGELFF.